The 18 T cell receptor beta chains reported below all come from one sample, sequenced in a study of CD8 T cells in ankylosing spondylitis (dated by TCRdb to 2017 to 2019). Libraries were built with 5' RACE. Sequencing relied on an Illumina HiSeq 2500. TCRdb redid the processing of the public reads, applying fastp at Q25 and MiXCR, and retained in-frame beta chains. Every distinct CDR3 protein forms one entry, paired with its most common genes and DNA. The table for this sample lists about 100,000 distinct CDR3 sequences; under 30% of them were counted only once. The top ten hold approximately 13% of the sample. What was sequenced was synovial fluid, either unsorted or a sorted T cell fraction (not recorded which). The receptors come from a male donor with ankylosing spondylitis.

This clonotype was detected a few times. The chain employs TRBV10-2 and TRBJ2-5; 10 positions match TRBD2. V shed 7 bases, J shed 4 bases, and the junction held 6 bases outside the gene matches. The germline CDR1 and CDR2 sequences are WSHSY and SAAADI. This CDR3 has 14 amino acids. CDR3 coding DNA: TGCGCCAGCAATTCCGGGACTAGCGTAGAGACCCAGTACTTC. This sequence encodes CASNSGTSVETQYF.

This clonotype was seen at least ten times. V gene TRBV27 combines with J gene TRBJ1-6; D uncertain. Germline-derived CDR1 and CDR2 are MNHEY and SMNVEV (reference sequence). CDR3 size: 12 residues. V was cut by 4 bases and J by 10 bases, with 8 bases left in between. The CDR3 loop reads CASSSAESPLHF. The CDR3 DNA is TGTGCCAGCAGTTCCGCCGAATCACCCCTCCACTTT.

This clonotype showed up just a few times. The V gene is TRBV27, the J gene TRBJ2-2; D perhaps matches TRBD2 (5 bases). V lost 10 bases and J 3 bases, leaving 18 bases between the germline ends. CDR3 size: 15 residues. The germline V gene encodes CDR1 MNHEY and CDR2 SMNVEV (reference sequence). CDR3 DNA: TGTGCCACCGGCGGGTTGCGAAGGGACACCGGGGAGCTGTTTTTT. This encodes CATGGLRRDTGELFF.

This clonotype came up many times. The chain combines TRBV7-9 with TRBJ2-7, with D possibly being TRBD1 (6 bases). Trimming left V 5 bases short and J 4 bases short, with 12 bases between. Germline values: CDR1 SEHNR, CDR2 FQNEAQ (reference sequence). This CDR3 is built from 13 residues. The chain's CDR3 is CASSPGQLYEQYF. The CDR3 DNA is TGTGCCAGCAGCCCGGGACAACTATACGAGCAGTACTTC.

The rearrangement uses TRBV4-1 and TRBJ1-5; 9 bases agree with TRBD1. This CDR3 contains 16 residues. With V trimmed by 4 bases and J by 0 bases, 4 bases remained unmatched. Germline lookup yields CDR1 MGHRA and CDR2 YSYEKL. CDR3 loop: CASSLMDRGSNQPQHF. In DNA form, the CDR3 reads TGCGCCAGCAGCCTCATGGACAGGGGTAGCAATCAGCCCCAGCATTTT.

The CDR3 coding sequence is TGCAGCGCCCCGACAGAGCCCACATACAATGAGCAGTTCTTC. Amino acids: CSAPTEPTYNEQFF. This chain uses TRBV29-1 with TRBJ2-1, with D tentatively TRBD1 (5 bases). The V end lost 7 bases, the J end lost 4 bases, and 17 bases lay between the germline ends. Germline values: CDR1 SQVTM, CDR2 ANQGSEA. This CDR3 contains 14 residues.

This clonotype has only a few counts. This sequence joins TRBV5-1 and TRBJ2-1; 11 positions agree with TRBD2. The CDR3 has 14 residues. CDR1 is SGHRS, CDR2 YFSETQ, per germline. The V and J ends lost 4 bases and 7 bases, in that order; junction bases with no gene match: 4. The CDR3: CASSVGLAVNEQFF. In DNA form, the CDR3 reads TGCGCCAGCAGCGTGGGACTAGCGGTTAATGAGCAGTTCTTC.

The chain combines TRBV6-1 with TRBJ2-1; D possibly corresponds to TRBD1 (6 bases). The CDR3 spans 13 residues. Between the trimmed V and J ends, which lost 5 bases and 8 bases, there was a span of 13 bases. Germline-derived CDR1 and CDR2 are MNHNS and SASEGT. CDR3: CASSLGRGDEQFF. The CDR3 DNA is TGTGCCAGCAGTCTGGGCAGGGGCGATGAGCAGTTCTTC.

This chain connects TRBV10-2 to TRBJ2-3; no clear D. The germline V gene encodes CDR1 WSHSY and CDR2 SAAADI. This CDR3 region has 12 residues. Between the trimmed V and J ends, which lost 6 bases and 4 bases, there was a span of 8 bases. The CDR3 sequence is CASSQHADTQYF. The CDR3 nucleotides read TGCGCCAGCAGCCAGCACGCAGATACGCAGTATTTT.

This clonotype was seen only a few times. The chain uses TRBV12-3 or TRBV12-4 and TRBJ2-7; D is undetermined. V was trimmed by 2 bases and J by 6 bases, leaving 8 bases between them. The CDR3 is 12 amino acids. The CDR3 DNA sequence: TGTGCCAGCAGTTTAAAGGGAAGCGAGCAGTACGTC. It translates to CASSLKGSEQYV.

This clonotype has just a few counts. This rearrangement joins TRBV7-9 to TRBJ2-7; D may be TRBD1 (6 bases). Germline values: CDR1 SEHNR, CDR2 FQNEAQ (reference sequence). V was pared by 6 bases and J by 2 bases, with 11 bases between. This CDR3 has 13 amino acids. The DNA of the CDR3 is TGTGCCAGCAGTCCGGACAGCGCCTACGAGCAGTACTTC. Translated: CASSPDSAYEQYF.

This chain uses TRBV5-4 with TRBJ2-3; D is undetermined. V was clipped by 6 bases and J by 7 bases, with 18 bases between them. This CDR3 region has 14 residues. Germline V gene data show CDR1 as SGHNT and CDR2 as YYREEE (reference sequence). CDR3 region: CASNDATALNTQYF. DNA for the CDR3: TGTGCCAGCAACGATGCCACCGCACTAAATACGCAGTATTTT.

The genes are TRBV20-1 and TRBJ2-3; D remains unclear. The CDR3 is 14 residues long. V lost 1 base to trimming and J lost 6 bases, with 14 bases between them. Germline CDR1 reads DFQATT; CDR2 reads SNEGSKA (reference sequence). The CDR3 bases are TGCAGTGCTAGAGTTCCCGAAGGTGGGGATACGCAGTATTTT. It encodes CSARVPEGGDTQYF.

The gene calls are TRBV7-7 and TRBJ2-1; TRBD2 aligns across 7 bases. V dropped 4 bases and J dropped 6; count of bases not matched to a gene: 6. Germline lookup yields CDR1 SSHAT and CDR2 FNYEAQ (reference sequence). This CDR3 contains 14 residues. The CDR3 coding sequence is TGTGCCAGCAGCTCCGGGACTATGGGCAATGAGCAGTTCTTC. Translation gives CASSSGTMGNEQFF.

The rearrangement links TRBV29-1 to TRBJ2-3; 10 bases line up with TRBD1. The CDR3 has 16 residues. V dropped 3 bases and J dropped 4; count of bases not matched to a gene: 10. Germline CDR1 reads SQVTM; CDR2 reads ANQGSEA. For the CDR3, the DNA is TGCAGCGTTGATACCCGACGGGACAGGGGACCAGATACGCAGTATTTT. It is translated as CSVDTRRDRGPDTQYF.

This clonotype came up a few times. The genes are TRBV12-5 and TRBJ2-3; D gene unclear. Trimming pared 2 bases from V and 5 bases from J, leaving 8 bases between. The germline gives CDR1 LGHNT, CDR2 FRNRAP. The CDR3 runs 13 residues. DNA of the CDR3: TGTGCTAGTGGTTTGACAGTACTAGATACGCAGTATTTT. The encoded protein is CASGLTVLDTQYF.

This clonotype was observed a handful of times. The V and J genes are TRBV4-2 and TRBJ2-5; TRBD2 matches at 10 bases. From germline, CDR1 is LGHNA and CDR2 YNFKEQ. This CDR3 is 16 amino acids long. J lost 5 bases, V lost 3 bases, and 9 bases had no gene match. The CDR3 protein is CASSHGLAGDVETQYF. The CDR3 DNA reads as TGTGCCAGCAGCCACGGCCTAGCGGGAGATGTCGAGACCCAGTACTTC.

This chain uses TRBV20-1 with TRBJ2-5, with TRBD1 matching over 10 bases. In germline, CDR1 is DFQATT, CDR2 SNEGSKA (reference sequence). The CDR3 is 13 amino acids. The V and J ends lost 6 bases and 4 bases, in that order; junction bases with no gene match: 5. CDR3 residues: CSADRGRGETQYF. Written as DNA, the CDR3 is TGCAGTGCCGACAGGGGGCGGGGAGAGACCCAGTACTTC.